Included here is one T cell receptor beta chain sequence, with context. In its sample, this clone was seen once. Its antigen remains unidentified. No base qualities exist here, and no much larger clone lies one base off it. The cohort consisted of fewer than 700 healthy bone marrow donors. Cohort members were all nominally healthy when sampled, although unrecorded immune exposures were likely present. The donor tested CMV seropositive, placing the donor among the 250 to 350 seropositive members of the cohort. A peripheral blood sample was collected from each donor, and TCR beta sequencing was performed on peripheral blood mononuclear cells. Genomic DNA was extracted from the blood cell samples with the Qiagen DNeasy Blood Extraction Kit. V was cut back by 1 base and J by 4 bases, leaving a gap of 11 bases between them. Inclusive of the bounding cysteine and phenylalanine, the CDR3 is 15 residues long. Left in the record is the CDR3 DNA by itself, 45 bases read in frame from the first base. The CDR1 and CDR2 encoded by the germline V gene are SGHAT and FQNNGV.

This specimen belongs to a study of cytomegalovirus exposure and HLA in healthy donors (dated 2017 in TCRdb). Some background on the complete study: An earlier analysis of 587 of the donors reported 250 to 350 Gb of sequence data and 117 million unique TCR beta sequences obtained from 180 million or so T cells. High-throughput TCR immunosequencing, statistical association of individual TCRs with disease status, and machine learning were combined to predict cytomegalovirus infection status. The study profiled the T cell repertoires of some 610 subjects by immunosequencing and related them to cytomegalovirus serostatus. An early release covering roughly 600 HLA-typed donors comprised around 300 gigabases of sequencing data and 85 million to 100 million unique TCR sequences. Besides the first cohort of 666 subjects, a separate validation cohort made up of 120 different subjects was used. Genome-wide SNP genotypes for about three fifths of the roughly 700 donors were used in a later genetic analysis, which treated that subset as a discovery cohort. Because of strong linkage in the cohort, roughly five DR-DQ haplotypes were treated as single units for association and clustering. Among the roughly 390 genotyped donors, about 83% belonged to the genetic ancestry cluster associated with self-reported Caucasian donors. To study patterns of TCR occurrence, a later analysis re-analyzed previously published TCR beta repertoires from 650 to 750 donors and added high-resolution HLA genotyping. On average, 235,054 unique TCR beta nucleotide sequences were sequenced per donor among roughly 430 genotyped donors of the cohort, with roughly 20% of those sequences being non-productive. An earlier analysis of fewer than 700 of the donors applied high-throughput TCR beta sequencing to assess whether each TCR beta V gene segment acted as functional or pseudogenic. Donor age, sex, ethnicity and CMV serostatus were compiled together with the repertoire data. Class I and class II HLA loci were covered by the typing at four-digit resolution. Every repertoire in the discovery cohort had been generated on one and the same sequencing platform. In the later analysis, no new phenotypic data were used to find candidate immune exposures; instead, reliance was placed on TCR beta sequences and their occurrence across donors. The number of donors typed differed by locus, with 629-630 for A, B, C, DRB1 and DQB1, around 520 for DQA1, 600 to 610 for DPA1, and around 460 for DPB1. The study aimed to test whether cataloging public T cell receptors could reveal signatures of past pathogen exposure.

Overall results and qualifications from the work: Presence/absence analyses assumed roughly uniform sequencing depth across donors, an assumption that may not hold. Across donors, most TCR sequences were observed very rarely, whereas some public TCRs were present in many individuals. A few of the identified cytomegalovirus-associated TCR beta chains were confirmed in vitro to be specific for cytomegalovirus antigens. According to a later analysis, TCR association rates differed among HLA loci, with DRB1 alleles showing the most associated TCRs and HLA-C alleles showing the fewest. A later analysis associated about 18,000 TCR beta sequences with specific HLA alleles at a false discovery rate of 0.05. In a later analysis, most CMV-associated TCR beta chains were found to appear HLA-restricted, with HLA associations seemingly driven largely by CMV exposure. The study gave a list of roughly 150 TCR beta chains associated with cytomegalovirus. A group of highly shared sequence variants was considered likely to be a technical artifact of the sequencing pipeline. For the cohort, immune exposure information was limited to CMV serostatus. Correlated functional status among segregating V segments might reflect linkage disequilibrium, but an unknown experimental factor could not be ruled out. Because the 87-base-pair reads could not distinguish some IMGT-functional V segments, including TRBV6-2 and TRBV6-3, those segments were excluded. Assigning TCR associations to individual alleles was difficult when HLA alleles, especially DR and DQ, strongly co-occurred. Because some donors lacked HLA typing at each locus, the association tests relied only on the typed subset. The classifier was reported to diagnose cytomegalovirus status with high specificity and sensitivity in both the original cohort and the validation cohort. In a later genetic analysis, a missense DCLRE1C variant was associated with V-gene and J-gene trimming of TCR beta chains, and the association was replicated in an independent cohort. In a later analysis, HLA-associated TCR beta chains were found to be more clonally expanded and to have lower generation probabilities than equally common non-associated chains. In an earlier analysis of 587 of the donors, most TCR beta V segments were observed in productive rearrangements about 87% or about 30% of the time, broadly matching IMGT annotations. The authors suggested that the approach could potentially be generalized to other disease states and immunological phenotypes. Because counts were too low, seventeen rarely observed V segments, including chromosome 9 orphons, were excluded from the earlier analysis of 587 of the donors. In this cohort, only TCR beta chains were sequenced, and detectable features were limited by the absence of alpha or paired-chain data. A later genetic analysis reported fewer N-insertions in productive TCRs among donors in an Asian-associated ancestry cluster than the 666-donor mean. A further reported finding was that TCR beta sequences accurately predicted the HLA-A and HLA-B alleles for most subjects in the first cohort. In a later analysis, several top co-occurrence clusters were reported to appear linked to parvovirus B19, influenza, CMV and Epstein-Barr virus.

The library was produced with the immunoSEQ multiplex PCR assay. A mixture of 60 forward primers for TCR Vbeta segments and 13 reverse primers for TCR Jbeta segments was used in the multiplex PCR. Amplification of the CDR3 region of rearranged TCR beta genes was performed with a multiplex PCR assay on genomic DNA. The Illumina HiSeq System was used to sequence the amplified TCR beta libraries as 87-base-pair reads. The original methods were these. A later analysis tallied tens of millions of unique TCR beta chains across the 666 repertoires, and about 10 million of those chains were shared by two or more donors. A nearest-neighbor algorithm error-corrected the raw reads and collapsed the reads into unique sequences, merging closely related sequences to remove PCR and sequencing errors. CDR3 sequences were aligned to IMGT reference sequences to assign V, D and J gene segments. Each retained sequence needed at least a six-nucleotide match to both a V gene segment and a J gene segment. A rearrangement was called productive if the CDR3 had no stop codons and remained in frame with V and J, and every other rearrangement was called non-productive. CDR3 was defined according to IMGT convention as the region running from the second conserved V-encoded cysteine to the conserved J-encoded phenylalanine. Sequences without an unambiguous match to a single V gene segment were excluded from the earlier analysis of almost 600 of the donors. In an earlier analysis of roughly 500 of the donors, V segments were called functional above 56.7% productive rearrangements and were called segregating when the between-donor standard deviation exceeded 5%. A statistical classification framework was built for diagnosing cytomegalovirus status from the catalog of TCR beta chain sequences. In a later analysis, V and J genes were assigned by comparing TCR nucleotide sequences against IMGT/GENE-DB human TR gene sequences. The TCRdist pipeline was used in a later analysis to assign CDR3 sequences and most-parsimonious VDJ recombination scenarios. A later analysis defined each TCR beta chain by its CDR3 amino acid sequence plus V-gene family, and excluded reads lacking a unique V-gene family. A later analysis removed 550 to 700 highly shared, low-generation-probability nucleotide sequences to deal with suspected cross-contamination and a sequencing artifact. For each public chain, a later analysis derived a clonal expansion index from normalized ranks of inferred template counts within each repertoire. Generation probabilities in a later analysis came from a VDJ recombination model fitted to out-of-frame rearrangements, and those results were checked against IGoR. A later analysis scored TCR-TCR, TCR-HLA and TCR-CMV co-occurrence with hypergeometric tests, applying a repertoire-size bias correction to TCR pairs. False discovery rates were estimated in a later analysis by permuting HLA or CMV assignments 20 times. A later analysis grouped co-occurring TCRs with DBSCAN, adding TCRdist sequence similarity when clustering within HLA-allele-positive subsets. For co-occurrence clustering, repertoires with fewer than 30,000 or more than 120,000 public chains were excluded, along with 5 or 6 repertoires with anomalous nucleotide sharing. In TCRdb, the immuneACCESS table is reduced to in-frame sequences with V and J assigned. These tables do not hold every clone; where another copy was compared, an unresolved V gene accounts for under half, and the others remain unexplained. That table is the source of V, J and clone size, and D and trimming were worked out from the DNA. This sample has approximately 170,000 clones in its table, and 65% to 80% of those were observed once. More than 6% of the sample goes to the ten largest clones.

Sequenced material: PBMCs. This clonotype was obtained from a woman aged 40 to 55 in good health and CMV-seropositive. In this chain, TRBV11-2 is recombined with TRBJ2-1; possibly the D gene is TRBD2, per 5 matching bases. The CDR3 reads as follows: CASSLGGQVYNEQFF. Read as DNA, the sequence is TGTGCCAGCAGCTTAGGAGGGCAGGTTTACAATGAGCAGTTCTTC.